These T cell receptor beta chains were read from a single sample in a study of cytomegalovirus exposure and HLA in healthy donors. Sequencing used immunoSEQ multiplex PCR; TCRdb keeps in-frame clones, though not all of them. In the table there are around 140,000 clones, about four fifths of which are singletons. Sequenced: PBMCs. These receptors were collected from a male donor in good health and CMV-seronegative. The CDR3 runs from the conserved cysteine through the conserved F or W. Fields, in order: J gene, clone size, D gene, V gene, CDR3 protein, CDR3 DNA. A D gene is named only where the DNA matches it firmly. Clone size appears in some rows only: once, few, many, or a class for an expanded clone.

j_call: TRBJ2-7
clone_size: .
d_call: TRBD1
v_call: TRBV7-9
cdr3_aa: CASSRTGDGNEQYF
cdr3_nt: TGTGCCAGCAGCCGGACAGGGGACGGGAACGAGCAGTACTTC

j_call: TRBJ2-5
clone_size: few
d_call: TRBD1
v_call: TRBV5-1
cdr3_aa: CASSLEWGQEVAYF
cdr3_nt: TGCGCCAGCAGCTTGGAGTGGGGACAGGAGGTAGCGTACTTC

j_call: TRBJ2-5
clone_size: .
d_call: TRBD1
v_call: TRBV27
cdr3_aa: CASSPTLNRGRGETQYF
cdr3_nt: TGTGCCAGCAGTCCCACCCTGAACAGGGGGCGCGGAGAGACCCAGTACTTC

j_call: TRBJ2-3
clone_size: .
d_call: TRBD2
v_call: TRBV9
cdr3_aa: CASSVTASGSTDTQYF
cdr3_nt: TGTGCCAGCAGCGTAACCGCTAGCGGAAGCACAGATACGCAGTATTTT

j_call: TRBJ1-4
clone_size: .
d_call: .
v_call: TRBV2
cdr3_aa: CASSDSGVTEKLFF
cdr3_nt: TGTGCCAGCAGTGATTCCGGGGTGACTGAAAAACTGTTTTTT

j_call: TRBJ2-7
clone_size: .
d_call: TRBD1
v_call: TRBV6-1
cdr3_aa: CASSEGDRDGQYF
cdr3_nt: TGTGCCAGCAGTGAAGGGGACAGGGATGGGCAGTACTTC

j_call: TRBJ2-7
clone_size: .
d_call: .
v_call: TRBV29-1
cdr3_aa: CSVATAGPYEQYF
cdr3_nt: TGCAGCGTTGCTACCGCGGGGCCATACGAGCAGTACTTC

j_call: TRBJ1-3
clone_size: .
d_call: .
v_call: TRBV9
cdr3_aa: CASSGAGVPSSGNTIYF
cdr3_nt: TGTGCCAGCAGCGGTGCGGGGGTCCCAAGCTCTGGAAACACCATATATTTT

j_call: TRBJ2-4
clone_size: few
d_call: .
v_call: TRBV5-6
cdr3_aa: CASSASSGIQYF
cdr3_nt: TGTGCCAGCAGCGCCTCCTCGGGCATTCAGTACTTC

j_call: TRBJ1-1
clone_size: .
d_call: .
v_call: TRBV30
cdr3_aa: CAWSSGAGRAFF
cdr3_nt: TGTGCCTGGAGTAGTGGGGCAGGGCGAGCTTTCTTT

j_call: TRBJ1-2
clone_size: .
d_call: .
v_call: TRBV7-9
cdr3_aa: CSSGTQGYTF
cdr3_nt: TGTTCCAGCGGCACCCAGGGTTACACCTTC

j_call: TRBJ2-7
clone_size: .
d_call: TRBD1
v_call: TRBV5-1
cdr3_aa: CASRSGTGSNEQYF
cdr3_nt: TGCGCCAGCAGGTCCGGGACAGGGAGCAACGAGCAGTACTTC

j_call: TRBJ2-7
clone_size: .
d_call: .
v_call: TRBV2
cdr3_aa: CASSSDRFYEQYF
cdr3_nt: TGTGCCAGCAGTTCGGACAGATTCTACGAGCAGTACTTC